This T cell receptor (beta chain) appears in the sequencing data of a study of T cells after yellow fever vaccination. Findings and caveats of the study: Reappearance after the booster was seen for most primary-vaccination clones, at roughly 96% CD4 and around 88% CD8. Researchers report a weaker secondary response that nonetheless peaked faster, day 5 versus 15.

About this clonotype: As yet, its antigen is unknown.

Trimming stripped 1 base from V and 2 bases from J, with 8 bases between. Germline loops: CDR1 LGHDT, CDR2 YNNKEL (reference sequence). The CDR3 contains 15 residues. The TCR cDNA carried a universal primer site and UMIs from 5'RACE template switching. TCRdb re-called the 5' RACE reads with MiXCR, one entry per CDR3 protein. The sample holds fewer than 450,000 distinct CDR3 sequences, 7% to 10% seen once. V usage is TRBV3-1 and J usage is TRBJ2-2; D is unresolved. The TCR originated in a man in his late teens or twenties who received the YFV17D yellow fever vaccine. The specimen comprised PBMCs, sampled roughly 47 days after the first yellow fever vaccination. The CDR3 sequence: CASSQGSTNTGELFF. The CDR3 region has the DNA TGTGCCAGCAGCCAAGGCTCAACCAACACCGGGGAGCTGTTTTTT.